This entry is about one T cell receptor (beta chain). Its target is unknown. This specimen comes from a study of cytomegalovirus exposure and HLA in healthy donors. Study findings and constraints: Later genetic work tied a missense DCLRE1C variant to beta-chain V and J trimming.

The primer mix had 60 Vbeta and 13 Jbeta primers. The authors' processing: In a later analysis, 80 million to 100 million unique TCR beta chains included roughly 11 million shared by two or more donors. The table came from immunoSEQ multiplex PCR; TCRdb's copy has only in-frame clones and leaves some out. The V and J calls and clone size were taken over from that table, and D and trimming were inferred from the DNA. The repertoire has 95,000 to 150,000 clones, about 75% of them found once; the top ten carry 2.9%. The receptor's source is a woman between 40 and 50 years old in good health and CMV-seropositive. The sample comprised PBMCs.

The CDR3 here is CASSLGQGAGVNIQYF. CDR3 in DNA: TGTGCCAGCAGCCTGGGACAGGGGGCTGGTGTAAACATTCAGTACTTC. The rearrangement joins TRBV5-4 to TRBJ2-4, with 12 bases aligning to TRBD1. V shed 4 bases, J shed 6 bases, and the junction held 8 bases outside the gene matches. Per germline, CDR1 SGHNT and CDR2 YYREEE (reference sequence). This CDR3 comprises 16 residues.